In this sample, the clone carrying this T cell receptor (beta chain) turned up many times. What it binds is not known. Among the patients, none had received any treatment before thyroid surgery. As handled by the study authors: The distant-metastasis classifier for papillary thyroid cancer was built from CDR3 differences across clinicopathological groups. TCRdb reprocessed the PCR reads using MiXCR. The V and J calls come from TCRdb's annotation, not from the publication. The sample has roughly 83,000 clones, about 15% seen once; the top ten hold 3% to 4.5%. The data stem from a study of metastatic and nonmetastatic thyroid tumors. On the study more broadly: Comparative analysis of repertoires was undertaken across blood and tumor or nodule tissue obtained from malignant and benign thyroid patients. Study outcomes and limitations: In blood and tumor, TCR beta diversity was reportedly significantly higher in malignant thyroid tumors than in benign nodules.

The junction had 8 bases not matched to a gene; V was cut back by 1 base and J by 3 bases. This CDR3 has 16 amino acids. Germline lookup yields CDR1 SGHAT and CDR2 FQDESV (reference sequence). The rearrangement joins TRBV11-1 to TRBJ1-2; 7 nucleotides match TRBD1. The clonotype was recovered from a female donor with papillary thyroid cancer or a benign thyroid nodule (not recorded which). Some clones in this sample may be carry-over from other donors' samples. Sequences were obtained from blood. The CDR3 nucleotides are TGTGCCAGCAGCTTAGGGGGTTTGGGACAGCACTATGGCTACACCTTC. This translates into CASSLGGLGQHYGYTF.